This T cell receptor (beta chain) originates from a study of T cells after yellow fever vaccination. In the study overall: SMART-Seq v4 Ultra Low Input handled preparation of low-cell-number fractions.

TCRdb re-derived calls from the 5' RACE reads in MiXCR, one entry per CDR3 protein. The table records 600,000 to 750,000 distinct CDR3 sequences, 9% to 15% of them present only once. Study-wide results and caveats: Peaking on day 5 versus 15, the secondary response was faster but weaker. Contamination by abundant bulk-population clonotypes could be present in FACS-sorted repertoires. CD4 and CD8 compartments shared a small share of clonotypes.

Worth noting for this clonotype: Its antigen is currently unknown.

Trimming removed 3 bases from V and 11 bases from J; junction bases left unmatched: 6. CDR1 is LGHNA, CDR2 YSLEER, per germline. CDR3 length equals 12 residues. J is TRBJ1-1 and V is TRBV4-3; 7 bases map to TRBD1. Sequencing was performed on PBMCs, taken on the day of the yellow fever booster vaccination. The TCR comes from a man aged 30-40 years who received the YFV17D yellow fever vaccine. CDR3 residues: CASSQGKQGAFF. DNA of the CDR3: TGCGCCAGCAGCCAGGGAAAACAGGGGGCTTTCTTT.